This T cell receptor (beta chain) originates from a study of T cell responses to AZD1222 COVID-19 vaccine. Some clones are missing from TCRdb's copy, which holds only in-frame ones; the method was immunoSEQ multiplex PCR. The data contain over 150,000 clones, around 85% of them singletons. Overall study findings and caveats: Repertoire sampling was restricted to post-peak T cell response timepoints. Elevations in Spike-specific TCR breadth and depth followed administration of two AZD1222 doses.

CDR1 and CDR2 (germline): SEHNR, FQNEAQ (reference sequence). The CDR3 is made up of 12 amino acids. V lost 5 bases to trimming and J lost 9 bases; unmatched junction nucleotides: 6. To note about this clone: The antigen remains undetermined.

Specimen: peripheral blood, collected 28 days after the second AZD1222 dose. The chain links TRBV7-9 to TRBJ2-7, with 8 bases that match TRBD1. The receptor was derived from an adult who received the AZD1222 COVID-19 vaccine. CDR3 bases: TGTGCCAGCAGCCCAGGGGGCATAGCGCAGTACTTC. This codes for CASSPGGIAQYF.